This passage covers 30 T cell receptor beta chains from one sample sequenced in a study of CD8 T cells in ankylosing spondylitis. What these receptors recognize is not known. The study, taken as a whole, reports: Roughly eight highly homologous variants made up a TCR beta motif that seemed to typify ankylosing spondylitis blood.

MiXCR was run by TCRdb on the 5' RACE reads, yielding one entry per CDR3 protein. The repertoire holds hundreds of thousands of distinct CDR3 sequences, with approximately 12% as singletons. Sequencing input: blood, either unsorted or a sorted T cell fraction (not recorded which). These receptors came from a male donor with ankylosing spondylitis.

A few counts support this clonotype. The chain couples TRBV6-2 or TRBV6-3 to TRBJ2-3; D unresolved. Trimming cost V 5 bases and J 2 bases, with 14 bases left between them. This CDR3 has 15 residues. Looked up from germline, CDR1 is MNHEY and CDR2 is SVGEGT. CDR3 sequence: CASSPPMPNTDTQYF. CDR3 in DNA: TGTGCCAGCAGTCCGCCGATGCCCAACACAGATACGCAGTATTTT.

This clonotype was found a few times. V is TRBV2 and J is TRBJ1-5; D is unclear. V gave up 7 bases and J gave up 2 bases, with 12 bases separating them. The CDR3 totals 14 residues. CDR1 and CDR2 (germline): SNHLY, FYNNEI. The CDR3 sequence is CASTPEGGNQPQHF. CDR3 in DNA: TGTGCCAGCACTCCTGAAGGAGGCAATCAGCCCCAGCATTTT.

The V call is TRBV6-2 or TRBV6-3, the J call TRBJ1-5, with TRBD1 as a possible D gene (5 bases). Germline CDR1 is MNHEY and CDR2 is SVGEGT. This CDR3 contains 16 residues. Trimming took 8 bases from V and 2 from J, leaving 19 bases between them. CDR3 amino acids: CASGQRGVWGNQPQHF. The CDR3 nucleotides read TGTGCCAGCGGGCAACGGGGGGTATGGGGCAATCAGCCCCAGCATTTT.

This clonotype has a handful of counts. The CDR3 spells CASSQTKGVRQYF. CDR3 nucleotides: TGCGCCAGCAGCCAAACAAAAGGGGTTAGGCAGTATTTT. The chain combines TRBV4-3 with TRBJ2-3; tentatively, D is TRBD1 (5 bases). Trimming took off 2 bases at V and 11 bases at J, with 14 bases between the two ends. Per the germline V gene, CDR1 is LGHNA and CDR2 is YSLEER. The CDR3 is 13 residues long.

This clonotype was detected only a few times. V usage is TRBV20-1 and J usage is TRBJ2-7; 10 bases match TRBD2. This CDR3 has 14 residues. CDR1 and CDR2 (germline): DFQATT, SNEGSKA (reference sequence). V lost 4 bases to trimming and J lost 1 base; unmatched junction nucleotides: 4. In DNA, the CDR3 is TGCAGTGCTACAACTAGCGGGGTATCCTACGAGCAGTACTTC. It yields the protein CSATTSGVSYEQYF.

CDR3 nucleotide sequence: TGTGCCAGCAGCTTAGCGGGGGGGAGGCCAGATAACTATGGCTACACCTTC. Its protein product is CASSLAGGRPDNYGYTF. This sequence joins TRBV7-8 and TRBJ1-2; D perhaps matches TRBD1 (5 bases). The CDR3 spans 17 residues. V was pared by 0 bases and J by 1 base, with 15 bases between. CDR1 is SGHVS and CDR2 is FQNEAQ in the germline V gene. Using reference TRBV7-8 and TRBJ1-2 for the parts outside the CDR3, the full variable domain is GAGVSQSPRYKVAKRGQDVALRCDPISGHVSLFWYQQALGQGPEFLTYFQNEAQLDKSGLPSDRFFAERPEGSVSTLKIQRTQQEDSAVYLCASSLAGGRPDNYGYTFGSGTRLTVV.

This clonotype was counted many times. The chain couples TRBV29-1 to TRBJ1-2; no definite D call. V lost 2 bases and J 3 bases, leaving 16 bases between the germline ends. This CDR3 contains 15 residues. Per the germline V gene, CDR1 is SQVTM and CDR2 is ANQGSEA. The CDR3 is CSVERVSGNYYGYTF. The CDR3 DNA sequence: TGCAGCGTTGAAAGGGTCTCAGGAAACTACTATGGCTACACCTTC.

This clonotype has just a few counts. The chain links TRBV5-1 to TRBJ2-3, with D unresolved. The germline CDR1 and CDR2 sequences are SGHRS and YFSETQ. The CDR3 consists of 15 residues. V dropped 4 bases and J dropped 1 base, with 13 bases sitting between them. The CDR3 spells CASSRASSGTDTQYF. The CDR3 nucleotides are TGCGCCAGCAGCCGAGCTAGTTCGGGCACAGATACGCAGTATTTT.

The V call is TRBV5-5, the J call TRBJ1-5; D uncertain. Germline V CDR1 and CDR2: SGHKS, YYEKEE (reference sequence). V lost 3 bases and J 5 bases, leaving 6 bases between the germline ends. The CDR3 runs to 12 residues. CDR3 residues: CASSWRDQPQHF. DNA for the CDR3: TGTGCCAGCAGCTGGAGGGATCAGCCCCAGCATTTT.

This clonotype showed up many times. The chain carries TRBV10-3 and TRBJ2-1; 9 bases align to TRBD2. The CDR3 is made up of 12 amino acids. Germline CDR1 reads ENHRY; CDR2 reads SYGVKD. With V trimmed by 6 bases and J by 9 bases, 3 bases remained unmatched. The CDR3 sequence is CAIRQLAGEQFF. The DNA for the CDR3 is TGTGCCATCAGGCAACTAGCGGGTGAGCAGTTCTTC.

The chain combines TRBV6-1 with TRBJ1-5; the match to TRBD1 covers 7 bases. This CDR3 is built from 16 residues. From germline, CDR1 is MNHNS and CDR2 SASEGT. After removal of 3 bases from V and 3 bases from J, the junction contained 8 bases not matched to a gene. This CDR3 is CASSDSQGYPNQPQHF. The CDR3 DNA reads TGTGCCAGCAGTGATTCACAGGGGTACCCCAATCAGCCCCAGCATTTT.

J is TRBJ1-1 and V is TRBV18, with D perhaps TRBD1 (5 bases). V shed 1 base and J shed 6 bases, with 15 bases lying between them. The CDR3 is 15 amino acids. Germline V CDR1 and CDR2: KGHSH, LQKENI. The CDR3 loop reads CASSPRNAGTPEAFF. CDR3 nucleotides: TGTGCCAGCTCACCACGAAACGCGGGGACCCCTGAAGCTTTCTTT.

This rearrangement joins TRBV30 to TRBJ1-4; no firm D call. V lost 2 bases, J lost 4 bases, and 5 bases lay in between. CDR3 size: 12 residues. Germline CDR1 is GTSNPN and CDR2 is SVGIG (reference sequence). CDR3: CAWSSDNEKLFF. DNA of the CDR3: TGTGCCTGGAGTTCAGATAATGAAAAACTGTTTTTT.

The rearrangement joins TRBV15 to TRBJ2-7, with 8 bases that match TRBD2. Germline V gene lookup returns CDR1 LNHNV and CDR2 YYDKDF (reference sequence). After removal of 0 bases from V and 4 bases from J, the junction contained 8 bases not matched to a gene. CDR3 size: 16 residues. In nucleotides, the CDR3 is TGTGCCACCAGCAGAGATCAGGGACGGGAGGGATACGAGCAGTACTTC. Amino acid sequence: CATSRDQGREGYEQYF. Filled out from reference TRBV15 and TRBJ2-7, the complete variable domain reads DAMVIQNPRYQVTQFGKPVTLSCSQTLNHNVMYWYQQKSSQAPKLLFHYYDKDFNNEADTPDNFQSRRPNTSFCFLDIRSPGLGDTAMYLCATSRDQGREGYEQYFGPGTRLTVT.

The V call is TRBV20-1, the J call TRBJ1-2; D remains ambiguous. From germline, CDR1 is DFQATT and CDR2 SNEGSKA (reference sequence). The CDR3 has 11 residues. Trimming removed 3 bases from V and 4 bases from J, with 6 bases in between. In DNA form, the CDR3 reads TGCAGTGCTAGTAACCTCTATGGCTACACCTTC. Its translation is CSASNLYGYTF.

The chain links TRBV6-1 to TRBJ2-7; 10 bases map to TRBD2. The V gene end was trimmed by 8 bases and the J gene end by 0 bases; junction bases not matched to a gene: 10. The CDR3 totals 16 residues. In germline, CDR1 is MNHNS, CDR2 SASEGT. Here the CDR3 reads CASGLAGGLSSYEQYF. DNA of the CDR3: TGTGCCAGCGGATTAGCGGGGGGACTATCCTCCTACGAGCAGTACTTC.

J is TRBJ2-7 and V is TRBV28; 9 positions agree with TRBD1. V lost 4 bases and J lost 3; bases outside the gene matches: 4. The CDR3 contains 14 residues. Germline V gene sequence: CDR1 MDHEN, CDR2 SYDVKM. In nucleotides, the CDR3 is TGTGCCAGCAGTTCCACGGGACAGGGCTACGAGCAGTACTTC. It yields the protein CASSSTGQGYEQYF.

This clonotype appeared a few times. The gene calls are TRBV4-2 and TRBJ2-5; the match to TRBD2 covers 11 bases. Trimming cost V 7 bases and J 4 bases; bases outside gene matches: 8. The CDR3 sequence is 15 residues long. Germline V gene sequence: CDR1 LGHNA, CDR2 YNFKEQ. This CDR3 reads CASTGLAGGGETQYF. The CDR3 DNA reads TGTGCCAGCACAGGGCTAGCGGGGGGAGGAGAGACCCAGTACTTC.

V usage is TRBV5-1 and J usage is TRBJ2-1; 7 nucleotides match TRBD2. V trimming: 1 base; J trimming: 4 bases; junction bases outside the gene matches: 11. The CDR3 contains 17 residues. CDR1 and CDR2 (germline): SGHRS, YFSETQ. DNA of the CDR3: TGCGCCAGCAGCTTGTCGATAGGGCGGGGGAGTTACAATGAGCAGTTCTTC. Amino acid sequence: CASSLSIGRGSYNEQFF.

This clonotype has a handful of counts. The chain links TRBV20-1 to TRBJ2-1; D perhaps matches TRBD1 (6 bases). This CDR3 contains 13 residues. V lost 4 bases and J lost 15, with 22 bases in between. The germline gives CDR1 DFQATT, CDR2 SNEGSKA (reference sequence). The CDR3 is CSAIYGRGDFGFF. The DNA for the CDR3 is TGCAGTGCTATTTACGGCAGGGGTGATTTTGGGTTCTTC.

A few counts support this clonotype. The CDR3 region is CAIQTGTGEETQYF. Here the CDR3 DNA reads TGTGCCATTCAAACCGGGACAGGGGAGGAGACCCAGTACTTC. The V call is TRBV10-3, the J call TRBJ2-5; 10 bases line up with TRBD1. This CDR3 spans 14 amino acids. With V trimmed by 9 bases and J by 5 bases, 9 bases remained unmatched. In germline, CDR1 is ENHRY, CDR2 SYGVKD.

This clonotype has at least ten counts. The CDR3 protein is CSAFHGFDRALNQPQHF. The CDR3 nucleotides are TGCAGTGCCTTCCACGGATTTGACAGGGCACTCAATCAGCCCCAGCATTTT. The chain links TRBV20-1 to TRBJ1-5; 7 bases are shared with TRBD1. Germline V gene lookup returns CDR1 DFQATT and CDR2 SNEGSKA (reference sequence). The CDR3 has 17 amino acids. The V and J ends lost 6 bases and 3 bases, in that order; junction bases with no gene match: 17.

There are a few counts of this clonotype. This chain links TRBV29-1 with TRBJ2-1; D uncertain. CDR3 size: 16 residues. Between the trimmed V and J ends, which lost 0 bases and 4 bases, there was a span of 16 bases. CDR1 and CDR2 from the germline V gene are SQVTM and ANQGSEA. CDR3 DNA: TGCAGCGTTGAAGATATGGGTTCCGGCAGATACAATGAGCAGTTCTTC. This gives the protein CSVEDMGSGRYNEQFF.

This clonotype was picked up many times. J is TRBJ1-5 and V is TRBV12-3 or TRBV12-4, with D hard to call. The V end lost 1 base, the J end lost 10 bases, and 11 bases lay between the germline ends. The length of the CDR3 is 13 residues. The CDR3 bases are TGTGCCAGCAGTTTAGGGACGGTGTTTCCCCAGCATTTT. Protein sequence: CASSLGTVFPQHF.

This clonotype was found a few times. The V and J genes are TRBV20-1 and TRBJ1-2, with TRBD1 matching over 8 bases. Trimming removed 5 bases from V and 7 bases from J; junction bases left unmatched: 6. CDR3 size: 12 residues. CDR1 and CDR2 from the germline V gene are DFQATT and SNEGSKA (reference sequence). The CDR3 sequence: CSALTGGLGYTF. The CDR3 DNA reads as TGCAGTGCTTTAACAGGGGGTCTTGGCTACACCTTC.

The rearrangement uses TRBV20-1 and TRBJ1-5, with D unclear. Trimming removed 2 bases from V and 7 bases from J, with 12 bases in between. From germline, CDR1 is DFQATT and CDR2 SNEGSKA (reference sequence). The CDR3 runs to 13 residues. This CDR3 reads CSARIGFEQPQHF. The DNA for the CDR3 is TGCAGTGCTAGAATCGGTTTTGAGCAGCCCCAGCATTTT.

This rearrangement joins TRBV20-1 to TRBJ2-3, with D perhaps matching TRBD2 (5 bases). There are 12 residues in the CDR3. Germline CDR1 and CDR2: DFQATT and SNEGSKA (reference sequence). V was cut by 4 bases and J by 7 bases, with 12 bases left in between. The CDR3 nucleotides are TGCAGTGCTACCTCGCGGGCCAATACGCAGTATTTT. Translation gives CSATSRANTQYF.

This clonotype was counted ten times or more. The rearrangement joins TRBV10-3 to TRBJ2-2; D is ambiguous. CDR3 length: 14 residues. Trimming stripped 2 bases from V and 4 bases from J, with 8 bases between. Germline V gene sequence: CDR1 ENHRY, CDR2 SYGVKD. CDR3 in DNA: TGTGCCATCAGTGAGAGGAGAGCCACCGGGGAGCTGTTTTTT. Protein: CAISERRATGELFF.

This clonotype was recorded a few times. The V call is TRBV5-1, the J call TRBJ2-6; D uncertain. V was pared by 0 bases and J by 1 base, with 8 bases between. Per the germline V gene, CDR1 is SGHRS and CDR2 is YFSETQ. The CDR3 is made up of 16 amino acids. CDR3 in amino acids: CASSLEGRSGANVLTF. CDR3 DNA: TGCGCCAGCAGCTTGGAGGGCCGGTCTGGGGCCAACGTCCTGACTTTC. The entire variable domain, with the rest obtained from reference TRBV5-1 and TRBJ2-6, is as follows: KAGVTQTPRYLIKTRGQQVTLSCSPISGHRSVSWYQQTPGQGLQFLFEYFSETQRNKGNFPGRFSGRQFSNSRSEMNVSTLELGDSALYLCASSLEGRSGANVLTFGAGSRLTVL.

At least ten counts were recorded for this clonotype. V gene TRBV6-2 or TRBV6-3 combines with J gene TRBJ2-1; 8 bases line up with TRBD2. This CDR3 contains 16 residues. J was trimmed by 10 bases and V by 5 bases; bases with no gene match: 16. Per the germline V gene, CDR1 is MNHEY and CDR2 is SVGEGT. CDR3 DNA: TGTGCCAGCAGTACTCTACGGACTAGCCGGACGGTCGAGCAGTTCTTC. This gives the protein CASSTLRTSRTVEQFF.